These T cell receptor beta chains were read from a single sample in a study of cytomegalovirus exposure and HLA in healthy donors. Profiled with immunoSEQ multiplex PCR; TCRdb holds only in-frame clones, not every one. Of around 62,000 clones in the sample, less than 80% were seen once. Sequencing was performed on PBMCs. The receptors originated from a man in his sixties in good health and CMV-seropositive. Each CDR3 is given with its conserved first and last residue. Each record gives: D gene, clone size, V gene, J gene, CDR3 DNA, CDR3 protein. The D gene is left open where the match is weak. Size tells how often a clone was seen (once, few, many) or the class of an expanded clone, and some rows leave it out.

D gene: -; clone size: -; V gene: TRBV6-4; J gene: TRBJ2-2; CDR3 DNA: TGTGCCAGCAGTGATTATGGCCTAGGGGCCGGGGAGCTGTTTTTT; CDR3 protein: CASSDYGLGAGELFF
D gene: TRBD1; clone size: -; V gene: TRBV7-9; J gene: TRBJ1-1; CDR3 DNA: TGTGCCAGCGCCCCTTCAGTCCTGACAGGGCCAAGGAACACTGAAGCTTTCTTT; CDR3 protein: CASAPSVLTGPRNTEAFF
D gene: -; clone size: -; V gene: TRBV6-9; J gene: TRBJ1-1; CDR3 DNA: TGTGCCAGCAGTTCTGTGGGGCAGGGAATCGCTGAAGCTTTCTTT; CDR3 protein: CASSSVGQGIAEAFF
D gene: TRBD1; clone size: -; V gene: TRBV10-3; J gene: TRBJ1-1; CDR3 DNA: TGTGCCATCAGTGAGTCGACTCGACAGGGAAGTGCTGAAGCTTTCTTT; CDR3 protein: CAISESTRQGSAEAFF
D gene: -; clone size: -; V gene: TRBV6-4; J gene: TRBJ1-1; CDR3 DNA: TGTGCCAGCAGTGACTCGAATCAGGGGCGCACTGAAGCTTTCTTT; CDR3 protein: CASSDSNQGRTEAFF
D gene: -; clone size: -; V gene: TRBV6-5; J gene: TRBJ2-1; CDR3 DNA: TGTGCCAGCCGGGGAGAGGGCTCCTACAATGAGCAGTTCTTC; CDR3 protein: CASRGEGSYNEQFF
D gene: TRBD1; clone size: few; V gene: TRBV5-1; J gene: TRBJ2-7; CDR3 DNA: TGCGCCAGCAGCTTCGGACAGGGACAAGAGCAGTACTTC; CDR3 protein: CASSFGQGQEQYF
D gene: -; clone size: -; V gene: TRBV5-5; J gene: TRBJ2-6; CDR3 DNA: TGTGCCAGCTCCGTCCGGTCTGGGGCCAACGTCCTGACTTTC; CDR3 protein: CASSVRSGANVLTF
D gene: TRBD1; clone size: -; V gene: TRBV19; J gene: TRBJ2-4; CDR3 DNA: TGTGCCAGTAGTAGACAGGGGGCAGCCAAAAACATTCAGTACTTC; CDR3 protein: CASSRQGAAKNIQYF
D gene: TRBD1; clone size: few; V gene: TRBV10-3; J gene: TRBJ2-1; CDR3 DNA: TGTGCCATCACCGACAGGGAAGGGTACAATGAGCAGTTCTTC; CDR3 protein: CAITDREGYNEQFF
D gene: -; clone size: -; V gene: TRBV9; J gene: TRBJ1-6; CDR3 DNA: TGTGCCAGCAGCGTAGACCAGGGGCCACCCCTCCACTTT; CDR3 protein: CASSVDQGPPLHF
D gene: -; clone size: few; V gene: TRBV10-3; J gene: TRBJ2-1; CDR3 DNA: TGTGCCATCAGTGAGGAATCTAGCTCCTACAATGAGCAGTTCTTC; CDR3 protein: CAISEESSSYNEQFF
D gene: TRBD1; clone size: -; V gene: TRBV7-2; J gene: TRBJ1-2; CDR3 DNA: TGTGCCAGCAGCTTAGCCTGGACAGGGGGTTTCTATGGCTACACCTTC; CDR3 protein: CASSLAWTGGFYGYTF
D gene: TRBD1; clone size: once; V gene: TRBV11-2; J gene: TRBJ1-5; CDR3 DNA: TGTGCCAGCAGCTTAGAAGGGTCAGGGGGGAGCAATCAGCCCCAGCATTTT; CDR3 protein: CASSLEGSGGSNQPQHF
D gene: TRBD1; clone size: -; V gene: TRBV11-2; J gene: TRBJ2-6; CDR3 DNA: TGTGCCAGCAGCCCAGGGACAGGGGAACTCGGGGCCAACGTCCTGACTTTC; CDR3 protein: CASSPGTGELGANVLTF
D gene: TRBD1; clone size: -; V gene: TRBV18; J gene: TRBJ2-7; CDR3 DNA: TGTGCCAGCTCACCCCGACAGGGGCCCTACGAGCAGTACTTC; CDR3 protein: CASSPRQGPYEQYF
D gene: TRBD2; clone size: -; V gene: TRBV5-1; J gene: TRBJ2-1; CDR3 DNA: TGCGCCAGCAGCACCTCTAGCGGGGGGAATTATGAGCAGTTCTTC; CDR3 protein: CASSTSSGGNYEQFF
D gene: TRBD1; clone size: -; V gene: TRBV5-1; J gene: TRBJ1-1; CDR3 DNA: TGCGCCAGCAGCCCCACAGGGGGCCCTGAAGCTTTCTTT; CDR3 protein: CASSPTGGPEAFF
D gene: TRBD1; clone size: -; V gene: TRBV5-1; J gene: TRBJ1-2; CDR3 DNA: TGCGCCAGCAGCTTGATCGGGACAGGGGATCCCTATGGCTACACCTTC; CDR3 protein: CASSLIGTGDPYGYTF
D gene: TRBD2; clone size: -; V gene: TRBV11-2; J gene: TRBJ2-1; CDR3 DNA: TGTGCCAGCAGCCCGGGACTAGCGGGGTACTCCTACAATGAGCAGTTCTTC; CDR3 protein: CASSPGLAGYSYNEQFF
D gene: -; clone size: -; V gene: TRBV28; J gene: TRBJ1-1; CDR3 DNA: TGTGCCAGCAGTTTTTATGGCAGGGGATATACTGAAGCTTTCTTT; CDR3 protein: CASSFYGRGYTEAFF
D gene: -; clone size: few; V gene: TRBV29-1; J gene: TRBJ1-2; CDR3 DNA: TGCAGCGTTCGACAGAGCGCCTATGGCTACACCTTC; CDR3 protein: CSVRQSAYGYTF
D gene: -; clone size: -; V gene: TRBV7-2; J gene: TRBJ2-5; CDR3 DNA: TGTGCCAGCAGCTTAGTTTTGCGGGTGGAGACCCAGTACTTC; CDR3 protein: CASSLVLRVETQYF
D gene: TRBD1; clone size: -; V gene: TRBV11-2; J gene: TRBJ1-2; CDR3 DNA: TGTGCCAGCAGCGCAGACAGGGGGCGAGATGGCTACACCTTC; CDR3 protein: CASSADRGRDGYTF
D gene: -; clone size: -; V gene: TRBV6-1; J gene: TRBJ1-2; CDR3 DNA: TGTGCCAGCAGTGAGGGAGGGTATGGCTACACCTTC; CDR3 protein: CASSEGGYGYTF
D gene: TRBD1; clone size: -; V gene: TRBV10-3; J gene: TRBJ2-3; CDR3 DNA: TGTGCCACGGGACAGGGGGCGTCGGCAGATACGCAGTATTTT; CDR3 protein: CATGQGASADTQYF
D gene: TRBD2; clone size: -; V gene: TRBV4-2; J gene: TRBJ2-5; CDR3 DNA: TGTGCCAGCAGCCCCGGACTAGCGGAGAACCAAGAGACCCAGTACTTC; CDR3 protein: CASSPGLAENQETQYF
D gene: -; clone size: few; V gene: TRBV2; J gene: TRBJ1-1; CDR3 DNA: TGTGCCAGCAGTGAAGCGCCTGGGGAGATGAACACTGAAGCTTTCTTT; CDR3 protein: CASSEAPGEMNTEAFF
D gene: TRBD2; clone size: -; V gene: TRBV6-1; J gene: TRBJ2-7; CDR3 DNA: TGTGCCAGCTCTTGGTCTAGCGGGAGTCCTTACGAGCAGTACTTC; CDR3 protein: CASSWSSGSPYEQYF
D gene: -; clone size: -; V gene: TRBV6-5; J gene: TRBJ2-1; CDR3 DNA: TGTGCCAGCAGCCTAAGCGTTCGGTCCTACAATGAGCAGTTCTTC; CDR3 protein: CASSLSVRSYNEQFF
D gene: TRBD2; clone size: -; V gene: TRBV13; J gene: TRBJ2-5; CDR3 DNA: TGTGCCAGCAGCAGTCGACTAGCGGGAGGGCCGGGGGAGACCCAGTACTTC; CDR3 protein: CASSSRLAGGPGETQYF
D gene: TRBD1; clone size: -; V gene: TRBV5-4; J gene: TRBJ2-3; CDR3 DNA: TGTGCCAGCAGCTTGAGGGCAGGGGGCGCGGATACGCAGTATTTT; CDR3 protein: CASSLRAGGADTQYF
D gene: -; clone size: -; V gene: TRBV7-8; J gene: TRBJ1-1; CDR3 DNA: TGTGCCAGCAGCTCGCGACAGTCTAACACTGAAGCTTTCTTT; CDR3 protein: CASSSRQSNTEAFF
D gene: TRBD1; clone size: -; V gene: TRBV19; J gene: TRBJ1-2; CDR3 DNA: TGTGCCAGTAGTATCGGGGGACAGAACTATGGCTACACCTTC; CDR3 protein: CASSIGGQNYGYTF
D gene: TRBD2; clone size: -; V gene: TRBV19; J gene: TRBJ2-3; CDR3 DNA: TGTGCCAGTAGTATAGGGGGACTAGCGGTCACAGATACGCAGTATTTT; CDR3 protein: CASSIGGLAVTDTQYF
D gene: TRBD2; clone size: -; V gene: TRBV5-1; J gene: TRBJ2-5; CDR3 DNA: TGCGCCAGCAGCCGACGGGGGGAGCAAGAGACCCAGTACTTC; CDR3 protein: CASSRRGEQETQYF
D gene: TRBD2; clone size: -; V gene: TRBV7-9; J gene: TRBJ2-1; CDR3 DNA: TGTGCCAGTGAGGGTGGGACTAGGTACAATGAGCAGTTCTTC; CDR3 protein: CASEGGTRYNEQFF
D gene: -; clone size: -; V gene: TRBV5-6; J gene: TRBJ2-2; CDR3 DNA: TGTGCCAGCAGTACGAGGGGGTTCGGGGAGCTGTTTTTT; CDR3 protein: CASSTRGFGELFF
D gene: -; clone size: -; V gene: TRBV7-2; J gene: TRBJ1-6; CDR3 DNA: TGTGCCAGCAGCTTATATTATAATTCACCCCTCCACTTT; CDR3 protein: CASSLYYNSPLHF
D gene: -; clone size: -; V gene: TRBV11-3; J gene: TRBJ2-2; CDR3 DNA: TGTGCCAGCAGCTTAGCCGTTCCCGCCGGGGAGCTGTTTTTT; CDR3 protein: CASSLAVPAGELFF
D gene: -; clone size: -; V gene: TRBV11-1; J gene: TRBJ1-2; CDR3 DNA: TGTGCCAGCAGTAAAGGCCCGGGGGACCTCTATGGCTACACCTTC; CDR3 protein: CASSKGPGDLYGYTF
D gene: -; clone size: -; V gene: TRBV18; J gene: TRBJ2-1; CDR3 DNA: TGTGCCAGCTCACCCTCGGGTGCGGGGAGGAATGAGCAGTTCTTC; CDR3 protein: CASSPSGAGRNEQFF